The present entry profiles one T cell receptor (beta chain) with its context. The sample comes from a study of blood T cells in healthy people across ages. Looking at the study overall: Through template switching, about one barcoded beta molecule was captured per two T cells, as measured in model experiments.

The authors isolated at least 6 million PBMCs per sample. This CDR3 has 16 amino acids. Per the germline V gene, CDR1 is LGHNA and CDR2 is YNFKEQ. V shed 0 bases, J shed 5 bases, and the junction held 6 bases outside the gene matches. Alongside a J-beta primer mix, a sample-barcoded 5' primer served in a second PCR lasting roughly 6 to 11 cycles. Every molecule of cDNA carried a tag from a template-switch adaptor with 12 random nucleotides. TCRdb re-called the 5' RACE reads through MiXCR, storing one row per CDR3 protein. The sample lists approximately 810,000 distinct CDR3 sequences; 35% to 40% were seen once.

What was sequenced was blood. The chain combines TRBV4-2 with TRBJ2-5, with 10 bases aligning to TRBD2. This sequence was found in a man aged 18-30 years in good health. The CDR3 bases are TGTGCCAGCAGCCAAGAAGGCCTAGCGGGGGATGAGACCCAGTACTTC. This translates into CASSQEGLAGDETQYF.